This TCR beta chain was identified in a study of T-cell memory formation after mild COVID-19 (dated by TCRdb to the early 2020s). About the full investigation: TCR sequence clusters from the two donors were found to be largely donor specific. T-cell clones expanding and contracting after mild COVID-19 in two donors were tracked by longitudinal TCRalpha and TCRbeta repertoire sequencing. Two young, previously healthy adult volunteers, one female and one male, were included in the cohort.

On this clonotype itself: This receptor's antigen is unknown. Per-base qualities were not stored, and no clone one base away is much larger.

Summary of the overall study and its limitations: Contracting CD4+ clones were located mainly in the CM and EM memory subsets, whereas CD8+ clones were found to be enriched in EMRA. Clones contracting from day 15 to 85 had balanced CD4/CD8 phenotypes, while a second wave expanding from day 15 to 37 was biased towards CD4+. SARS-CoV-2 specificity was not confirmed for the second-wave clones peaking on day 37. The detection of some responding clones in pre-infection memory suggests that pre-existing cross-reactive memory T cells joined the SARS-CoV-2 response. Only a couple of mild cases were covered in the study, and larger cohorts including severe cases with pre-infection samples were considered necessary.

The germline V gene sets CDR1 to SGHTA and CDR2 to FQGNSA. From cysteine to phenylalanine, the CDR3 is 13 amino acids long. The read is trimmed to its CDR3 DNA, 39 bases read in frame from base 1. V is cut by 5 bases and J by 11 bases, and the space between the germline ends is 17 bases. PBMCs were isolated by Ficoll-Paque density gradient centrifugation. The sequencing machine was an Illumina NovaSeq 6000. cDNA libraries for TCRalpha and TCRbeta were prepared by 5'RACE using constant-segment primers, with sample barcodes and unique molecular identifiers added. RNA was extracted from every sample with Trizol reagent. Library amplification was performed in two PCR steps, and a second sample barcode and Illumina TruSeq adapters were introduced in the second step. Sequencing of libraries was performed on an Illumina NovaSeq with 2 x 150 bp paired-end reads. Per the original workflow: Demultiplexing of reads and collapsing into UMI-guided consensus sequences were performed with migec v1.2.7. Using mixcr v2.1.11, UMI consensuses were aligned to TRA and TRB V and J templates and then assembled into clonotypes. A clonotype was counted as expanded or contracted only when both edgeR and NoisET called the clonotype significant, with the noise models trained on biological replicates. edgeR calls used a false discovery rate-adjusted p below 0.01 and a log2 fold-change threshold of 1. PCA with hierarchical clustering of max-normalized trajectories of the 1000 most abundant clonotypes was used as exploratory dynamics analysis. Separately sequenced CD4+ and CD8+ repertoires were used to assign a CD4 or CD8 phenotype to each responding clone. Starting from the raw public reads, TCRdb applied fastp trimming at Q25, assembled clones with MiXCR and retained in-frame beta chains. Rows merge per CDR3 protein into single entries with the most common DNA and genes. The V and J calls shown here were made by TCRdb, not taken from the authors' results. The sample table contains 530,000 or so distinct CDR3 sequences; only one count was recorded for roughly 17% of them. The ten biggest clones cover roughly 7.7% of the sample.

This clonotype was sampled from an adult woman who had mild COVID-19 (a few samples of this study predate the infection). The sample titles of this study are shuffled in the database, so cell type and time point are left out; the donor was told from shared clones. Material for sequencing was PBMCs or a T cell subset sorted from them (not recorded which). Recombination linked TRBV7-2 to TRBJ2-3; the D gene is not confidently resolved. The nucleotide sequence is given as TGTGCCAGCAGCCCCCAAAGGCCCGCCGAGCAGTATTTT. It translates as CASSPQRPAEQYF.